Below are 28 T cell receptor beta chains sequenced from a single sample in a study of T-cell reconstitution after alpha-beta-depleted transplantation in children (TCRdb year 2016). The intended sense of this specimen's treatment or condition label: allogeneic hematopoietic cell transplantation with graft depleted of TCRalphabeta T cells and CD19 B cells. Library method: PCR. Sequencing instrument: Illumina HiSeq 2500. TCR libraries were prepared with molecular barcoding, using unique molecular identifiers to normalize TCRbeta repertoire quantification. TCRdb passed the public sequencing reads through fastp at Q25 and MiXCR, retaining productive beta sequences. CDR3 protein duplicates are merged, each entry listing the most common genes and DNA. In this sample the table shows some 460,000 distinct CDR3 sequences, around 16% of which occur a single time. The ten biggest clones cover approximately 28% of the sample.

Sample: PBMCs, mostly from graft donor cells, taken 360 days after TCRalphabeta/CD19-depleted stem cell transplant. These receptor sequences come from a boy younger than two who had a stem cell transplant for Wiskott-Aldrich syndrome, so the T cells may come from the graft donor.

This clonotype has just a few counts. V is TRBV20-1 and J is TRBJ1-3; D not resolved. This CDR3 contains 15 residues. V lost 2 bases and J 0 bases, leaving 11 bases between the germline ends. CDR1 and CDR2 (germline): DFQATT, SNEGSKA (reference sequence). The CDR3 here is CSARTLSNSGNTIYF. The CDR3 DNA sequence: TGCAGTGCTAGAACGTTATCGAACTCTGGAAACACCATATATTTT.

This sequence joins TRBV19 and TRBJ2-2; 7 bases line up with TRBD2. This CDR3 spans 18 amino acids. Germline V gene data show CDR1 as LNHDA and CDR2 as SQIVND (reference sequence). The V and J ends lost 2 bases and 4 bases, in that order; junction bases with no gene match: 13. CDR3 nucleotides: TGTGCCAGTAGTATAAAAATCTTAGCGGGCGGTGTCACCGGGGAGCTGTTTTTT. It codes for CASSIKILAGGVTGELFF.

The chain recombines TRBV6-1 with TRBJ2-1, with 7 bases that match TRBD1. After removal of 6 bases from V and 6 bases from J, the junction contained 14 bases not matched to a gene. This CDR3 spans 16 amino acids. Germline lookup yields CDR1 MNHNS and CDR2 SASEGT. The CDR3 sequence: CASSSTATGSGNEQFF. DNA for the CDR3: TGTGCCAGCAGCTCAACCGCGACAGGGTCTGGCAATGAGCAGTTCTTC.

This clonotype was counted a few times. The J gene is TRBJ2-6, the V gene TRBV24-1; a weak D match, TRBD2 (6 bases). From germline, CDR1 is KGHDR and CDR2 SFDVKD. CDR3 length: 12 residues. The ends were cut back, 9 bases at V and 9 bases at J, with 11 bases in the middle. The CDR3 coding sequence is TGTGCCACCGGGACGGGAGTCAACGTCCTGACTTTC. Translating gives CATGTGVNVLTF.

This chain uses TRBV5-1 with TRBJ2-7; D might be TRBD1 (6 bases). Trimming stripped 3 bases from V and 3 bases from J, with 10 bases between. The CDR3 has 13 amino acids. In germline, CDR1 is SGHRS, CDR2 YFSETQ. The CDR3: CASSSGHYYEQYF. The CDR3 bases are TGCGCCAGCAGCTCGGGACATTACTACGAGCAGTACTTC.

This clonotype was observed a handful of times. The genes are TRBV10-3 and TRBJ2-1; D remains ambiguous. Germline CDR1 and CDR2: ENHRY and SYGVKD. V was pared by 5 bases and J by 7 bases, with 9 bases between. The CDR3 sequence is 12 residues long. CDR3 protein: CAISSAANEQFF. Written as DNA, the CDR3 is TGTGCCATCAGTTCGGCTGCGAATGAGCAGTTCTTC.

This clonotype was seen only a few times. V and J are TRBV4-1 and TRBJ1-5; D not certain. CDR1 MGHRA and CDR2 YSYEKL come from the germline V gene. V lost 0 bases, J lost 6 bases, and 9 bases lay in between. The CDR3 has 14 amino acids. The CDR3 sequence: CASSQDHDGQPQHF. CDR3 bases: TGCGCCAGCAGCCAAGATCATGACGGTCAGCCCCAGCATTTT.

This clonotype occurred a few times. The chain is built from TRBV20-1 and TRBJ2-5; TRBD1 agrees at 7 bases. The germline V gene has CDR1 DFQATT and CDR2 SNEGSKA (reference sequence). With 3 bases clipped from V and 2 bases from J, the junction kept 6 bases outside the gene matches. The CDR3 consists of 14 residues. In nucleotides, the CDR3 is TGCAGTGCTAGCGGGACAGCGGCACAAGAGACCCAGTACTTC. Protein sequence: CSASGTAAQETQYF.

The chain links TRBV27 to TRBJ2-1; 10 nucleotides match TRBD2. The junction had 4 bases not matched to a gene; V was cut back by 7 bases and J by 7 bases. Germline CDR1 and CDR2: MNHEY and SMNVEV (reference sequence). The CDR3 runs 13 residues. CDR3 sequence (DNA): TGTGCCAGCACAAGCGGGGGGGCAAATGAGCAGTTCTTC. Translation gives CASTSGGANEQFF.

Ten or more counts support this clonotype. This chain links TRBV24-1 with TRBJ2-5, with unresolved D. Trimming cost V 5 bases and J 1 base, with 10 bases left between them. The CDR3 extends over 14 amino acids. The germline V gene has CDR1 KGHDR and CDR2 SFDVKD. DNA of the CDR3: TGTGCCACCAGTGGGCGACACAGCCAAGAGACCCAGTACTTC. It is translated as CATSGRHSQETQYF.

The chain carries TRBV5-1 and TRBJ2-2; D is possibly TRBD1 or TRBD2 (6 bases each). With 0 bases removed from V and 5 bases from J, the gap between germline ends came to 17 bases. This CDR3 region has 17 residues. Germline values: CDR1 SGHRS, CDR2 YFSETQ. The CDR3 sequence is CASSLGLRTGRTGELFF. In DNA, the CDR3 is TGCGCCAGCAGCTTGGGCCTCCGAACAGGGAGGACCGGGGAGCTGTTTTTT.

This chain joins TRBV18 and TRBJ2-7; 10 bases align to TRBD1. CDR1 is KGHSH and CDR2 is LQKENI in the germline V gene. The CDR3 runs to 15 residues. J lost 8 bases, V lost 3 bases, and 10 bases had no gene match. The CDR3 protein is CASSPRLGQGSQQYF. In DNA form, the CDR3 reads TGTGCCAGCTCACCGAGGTTGGGACAGGGGTCGCAGCAGTACTTC.

This rearrangement joins TRBV4-2 to TRBJ2-2; TRBD1 agrees at 8 bases. This CDR3 spans 15 amino acids. CDR1 is LGHNA, CDR2 YNFKEQ, per germline. Trimming at V came to 2 bases and at J to 4 bases, leaving 3 bases not matched to a gene. CDR3 nucleotide sequence: TGTGCCAGCAGCCAAAAAGACAGGGGCACCGGGGAGCTGTTTTTT. Its protein is CASSQKDRGTGELFF.

This chain connects TRBV20-1 to TRBJ1-5; D not resolved. There are 13 residues in the CDR3. Germline V gene data show CDR1 as DFQATT and CDR2 as SNEGSKA (reference sequence). Trimming left V 3 bases short and J 3 bases short, with 9 bases between. The CDR3: CSARGGPNQPQHF. CDR3 DNA sequence: TGCAGTGCTAGGGGTGGACCCAATCAGCCCCAGCATTTT.

Here the CDR3 DNA reads TGTGCCATCAGTCGACAGTTTTCTGGGGTAAATTCACCCCTCCACTTT. Translating it yields CAISRQFSGVNSPLHF. J is TRBJ1-6 and V is TRBV10-3; weak D call: TRBD1 (5 bases). CDR3 length: 16 residues. CDR1 is ENHRY, CDR2 SYGVKD, per germline. The V and J ends lost 5 bases and 7 bases respectively, with 18 bases between them.

This clonotype was detected only a few times. The V gene is TRBV20-1, the J gene TRBJ2-5; 12 nucleotides match TRBD2. This CDR3 comprises 17 residues. With 0 bases clipped from V and 0 bases from J, the junction kept 5 bases outside the gene matches. Looked up from germline, CDR1 is DFQATT and CDR2 is SNEGSKA (reference sequence). The CDR3 sequence: CSARETSGRPNQETQYF. The CDR3 DNA is TGCAGTGCTAGAGAAACTAGCGGGAGGCCCAACCAAGAGACCCAGTACTTC.

CDR3 in amino acids: CASSYKGTSGFYNEQFF. The DNA for the CDR3 is TGTGCCAGCAGTTACAAAGGGACTAGCGGGTTCTACAATGAGCAGTTCTTC. This chain uses TRBV6-5 with TRBJ2-1; 12 nucleotides match TRBD2. This CDR3 region has 17 residues. V dropped 2 bases and J dropped 3; count of bases not matched to a gene: 5. The germline V gene encodes CDR1 MNHEY and CDR2 SVGAGI.

The chain joins TRBV7-9 to TRBJ1-6; D is uncertain. V lost 1 base and J lost 10, with 11 bases in between. Germline CDR1 is SEHNR and CDR2 is FQNEAQ (reference sequence). This CDR3 region has 14 residues. The CDR3 here is CASSLGEIRSPLHF. The CDR3 nucleotides read TGTGCCAGCAGCTTAGGAGAGATTAGATCACCCCTCCACTTT.

This clonotype was detected only a few times. CDR3 sequence (DNA): TGTGCCAGCAGCTGGACCAGCACAGAGCAGTTCTTC. It specifies CASSWTSTEQFF. The genes are TRBV5-6 and TRBJ2-1, with no clear D. Germline loops: CDR1 SGHDT, CDR2 YYEEEE. This CDR3 has 12 residues. V was pared by 3 bases and J by 10 bases, with 11 bases between.

This clonotype was counted many times. The V call is TRBV4-1, the J call TRBJ2-4, with 8 bases matching TRBD1. This CDR3 comprises 12 residues. V trimming: 4 bases; J trimming: 10 bases; junction bases outside the gene matches: 3. Germline assignment: CDR1 MGHRA and CDR2 YSYEKL. DNA of the CDR3: TGCGCCAGCAGCCTGACAGGGGAAATTCAGTACTTC. Amino acid sequence: CASSLTGEIQYF.

The rearrangement joins TRBV13 to TRBJ2-7; 9 bases line up with TRBD1. The CDR3 runs 13 residues. From germline, CDR1 is PRHDT and CDR2 FYEKMQ (reference sequence). Germline trimming cut 8 bases from V and 3 bases from J; bases unmatched to any gene: 5. The chain's CDR3 is CASAGQGNYEQYF. CDR3 nucleotides: TGTGCCAGCGCCGGACAGGGGAACTACGAGCAGTACTTC.

This clonotype showed up just a few times. This chain connects TRBV4-3 to TRBJ1-1, with D tentatively TRBD1 (6 bases). V was shortened by 1 base and J by 1 base, with 16 bases between the two germline ends. The CDR3 length is 17 residues. CDR1 is LGHNA, CDR2 YSLEER, per germline. The CDR3 sequence: CASSQGSQQGPNTEAFF. CDR3 nucleotide sequence: TGCGCCAGCAGCCAAGGGTCCCAACAGGGACCGAACACTGAAGCTTTCTTT.

The genes are TRBV3-1 and TRBJ2-5; D assignment may be TRBD1 or TRBD2 (5 bases each). Trimming shortened V by 0 bases and J by 5 bases, and 10 bases separated the two germline ends. Looked up from germline, CDR1 is LGHDT and CDR2 is YNNKEL (reference sequence). The CDR3 contains 14 residues. In nucleotides, the CDR3 is TGTGCCAGCAGCCAAGATGACTGGGGGGAGACCCAGTACTTC. It translates to CASSQDDWGETQYF.

V and J are TRBV6-5 and TRBJ1-1; 9 nucleotides align to TRBD1. Germline trimming cut 4 bases from V and 5 bases from J; bases unmatched to any gene: 8. CDR1 is MNHEY, CDR2 SVGAGI, per germline. This CDR3 region has 15 residues. CDR3 sequence (DNA): TGTGCCAGCAGTTCCGGGACAGGGACGTTGACTGAAGCTTTCTTT. This codes for CASSSGTGTLTEAFF.

The chain combines TRBV6-2 or TRBV6-3 with TRBJ1-1; possible D gene TRBD1, 5 bases. Per the germline V gene, CDR1 is MNHEY and CDR2 is SVGEGT. V shed 2 bases and J shed 5 bases, with 9 bases lying between them. The CDR3 has 13 amino acids. CDR3 loop: CASSYPKGTEAFF. CDR3 nucleotide sequence: TGTGCCAGCAGTTACCCAAAGGGGACTGAAGCTTTCTTT.

In DNA form, the CDR3 reads TGTGCCAGCAGAAAACAGGGGGCGAACACCGGGGAGCTGTTTTTT. Protein sequence: CASRKQGANTGELFF. V gene TRBV2 combines with J gene TRBJ2-2, with 8 bases aligning to TRBD1. Germline CDR1 and CDR2: SNHLY and FYNNEI. The CDR3 runs to 15 residues. V lost 6 bases and J lost 0; bases outside the gene matches: 3.

The rearrangement uses TRBV3-1 and TRBJ2-2, with D perhaps TRBD1 or TRBD2 (6 bases each). Germline V lookup: CDR1 LGHDT, CDR2 YNNKEL (reference sequence). The V end lost 2 bases, the J end lost 6 bases, and 13 bases lay between the germline ends. This CDR3 has 15 amino acids. The CDR3 sequence: CASSQRRGGPGELFF. The CDR3 coding sequence is TGTGCCAGCAGCCAAAGGCGTGGGGGGCCCGGGGAGCTGTTTTTT.

Only a few counts were recorded for this clonotype. V usage is TRBV12-3 or TRBV12-4 and J usage is TRBJ2-2, with D possibly being TRBD1 (6 bases). The CDR3 sequence is 17 residues long. V was pared by 7 bases and J by 0 bases, with 18 bases between. The CDR3 DNA reads as TGTGCCAGCAACCCAAGGGGGTTAGGGGCGAACACCGGGGAGCTGTTTTTT. Translated, it gives CASNPRGLGANTGELFF.